Here is one T cell receptor (beta chain) with its context. Its antigen target is currently unknown. Per-base qualities were not stored, and no clone one base away is much larger. This entry belongs to a study of sequential checkpoint blockade in melanoma (dated by TCRdb to about 2019). Notes on the research overall: Patients were assigned by 1:1 randomization to either first-line nivolumab followed by ipilimumab (arm A) or ipilimumab followed by nivolumab (arm B). Maintenance nivolumab came after both trial sequences. Summary of the overall study and its limitations: The model for predicting response that combines TCR metrics with mutation burden needs to be validated in larger, independent patient cohorts.

The immunoSEQ Assay was used to immunosequence TCRbeta CDR3 regions from genomic DNA. Genomic DNA was amplified by bias-controlled multiplex PCR before high-throughput sequencing. The published analysis was carried out like this. To quantify the absolute abundance of each unique TCRbeta CDR3 region, the sequences were collapsed and filtered. Clonality, defined as 1 minus Pielou's evenness, was calculated using productive rearrangements only. Clones with significantly greater frequencies in on-treatment versus baseline samples were identified using a previously published method. Held by TCRdb, this immuneACCESS table contains in-frame sequences only and omits some clones. Under half of the omission traces to an unresolved V gene where checked; the cause of the rest is unknown. From that table come the V and J calls and clone size; the DNA was used to work out D and trimming. This sample lists 9,000 to 13,000 clones; approximately 70% were detected once. The top ten constitute about 28% of the sample.

The sample's treatment or condition, from its label and the paper: randomized to nivolumab then ipilimumab (arm A) or the reverse (arm B). Prior DNA-damaging chemotherapy had not been received by any trial patient. Thawed PBMCs were sorted on a FACS Aria II flow cytometer to isolate live CD3+CD8+ cells negative for CD19 and CD56. Samples came from patients with melanoma in CheckMate 064, a randomized, open-label phase II trial of sequential checkpoint blockade. Leukapheresis was used to collect peripheral blood mononuclear cells, which were then purified with Ficoll-Paque and frozen in human serum with 10% DMSO. Right after sorting, the blood CD3+CD8+ cells were verified to be >98% pure, and DNA extraction followed. Taken from cysteine to phenylalanine, the CDR3 has 15 residues. Just the 45-base CDR3 DNA is kept, in frame starting at base 1. Per the germline V gene (reference sequence), SGHKS is the CDR1 and YYEKEE is the CDR2. V trim: 5 bases; J trim: 2 bases; unmatched bases: 5.

The chain is assembled from TRBV5-5 and TRBJ2-7; 12 nucleotides in the junction match TRBD2. This receptor was identified in a human donor with melanoma. This sample comprised CD8+ T cells sorted from blood (inferred from file names), obtained from a patient given nivolumab and ipilimumab in sequence. The CDR3 has the sequence CASSYRTSGTYEQYF. The DNA is as follows: TGTGCCAGCAGTTACCGGACTAGCGGGACCTACGAGCAGTACTTC.